Listed here is a single T cell receptor beta chain. The CDR3 sequence is 15 residues long. From germline, CDR1 is SGHRS and CDR2 YFSETQ. Trimming stripped 0 bases from V and 3 bases from J, with 13 bases between. These data belong to a study of blood T cell repertoires in COVID-19. On the study more broadly: Some COVID-19 samples were acute and others convalescent; all came from the United States, Italy and Spain.

Authors' data handling: Amplification from reference gene primers served as the basis for estimated nucleated cell counts. Some clones are missing from TCRdb's copy, which holds only in-frame ones; the method was immunoSEQ multiplex PCR. The DNA was the basis for D and trimming; V, J and clone size are from that table. The sample consists of 110,000 to 150,000 clones, about nine tenths of them appearing once. The chain links TRBV5-1 to TRBJ2-7, with a tentative D call TRBD1 (5 bases). The sample consisted of PBMCs or T cells enriched from blood (not recorded which). The source of this sequence is a man between 50 and 59 years old who had recovered from COVID-19. CDR3 loop: CASSLDPGSVYEQYV. CDR3 nucleotides: TGCGCCAGCAGCTTGGACCCAGGGTCGGTCTACGAGCAGTACGTC.